This entry lists 22 T cell receptor beta chains sequenced from one sample in a study of OX40 agonist ivuxolimab in advanced cancers. Profiled with immunoSEQ multiplex PCR; TCRdb holds only in-frame clones, not every one. This sample has roughly 100,000 clones, with approximately 90% found just once. This sample comprised CD4+ or CD8+ T cells sorted from blood, obtained in a trial of the OX40 agonist ivuxolimab. Receptors were obtained from an adult with an advanced solid tumor such as melanoma, head and neck, liver or kidney cancer.

The chain combines TRBV4-1 with TRBJ2-5; 7 nucleotides match TRBD1. Unmatched junction bases numbered 7, after V lost 3 bases and J lost 3 bases. CDR3 length: 15 residues. Germline CDR1 is MGHRA and CDR2 is YSYEKL. The CDR3 region is CASSQYDRAEETQYF. The DNA of the CDR3 is TGCGCCAGCAGCCAGTACGACAGGGCAGAAGAGACCCAGTACTTC.

This clone was observed a handful of times. The rearrangement links TRBV4-1 to TRBJ2-7; D ambiguous. Germline V gene data show CDR1 as MGHRA and CDR2 as YSYEKL. V dropped 4 bases and J dropped 1 base, with 8 bases sitting between them. CDR3 size: 13 residues. CDR3 sequence reads: CASSLTPSYEQYF. CDR3 in DNA: TGCGCCAGCAGCCTGACACCGTCCTACGAGCAGTACTTC.

In DNA form, the CDR3 reads TGCAGCGTTGTTCCGAGACTTCGAGGGAGCACAGATACGCAGTATTTT. It translates to CSVVPRLRGSTDTQYF. V is TRBV29-1 and J is TRBJ2-3, with D possibly matching TRBD2 (5 bases). Trimming removed 4 bases from V and 0 bases from J, with 17 bases in between. The CDR3 extends over 16 amino acids. The V gene's germline CDR1 is SQVTM and CDR2 ANQGSEA.

This clone was detected a few times. V gene TRBV12-5 combines with J gene TRBJ2-1; D perhaps matches TRBD1 (5 bases). V gave up 7 bases and J gave up 4 bases, with 20 bases separating them. There are 16 residues in the CDR3. Germline V gene lookup returns CDR1 LGHNT and CDR2 FRNRAP. CDR3 amino acids: CASALGQTQRYNEQFF. As DNA, the CDR3 is TGTGCTAGTGCCCTTGGACAAACTCAGCGATACAATGAGCAGTTCTTC.

This chain connects TRBV27 to TRBJ2-5; perhaps TRBD1 as D (6 bases). Trimming took off 4 bases at V and 5 bases at J, with 17 bases between the two ends. The CDR3 length is 15 residues. In germline, CDR1 is MNHEY, CDR2 SMNVEV (reference sequence). CDR3 sequence reads: CASSSATGSWETQYF. The CDR3 nucleotides are TGTGCCAGCAGTTCCGCGACAGGAAGTTGGGAGACCCAGTACTTC.

V usage is TRBV4-1 and J usage is TRBJ2-7, with a tentative D call TRBD2 (7 bases). The V gene's germline CDR1 is MGHRA and CDR2 YSYEKL. CDR3 length equals 14 residues. Trimming pared 6 bases from V and 2 bases from J, leaving 14 bases between. The DNA of the CDR3 is TGCGCCAGCAGGATGACGGGGGGCGCCTACGAGCAGTACTTC. It codes for CASRMTGGAYEQYF.

In DNA, the CDR3 is TGTGCCAGCACGGGACTAGTCACGCTGAGCGAGCAGTACTTC. Protein product: CASTGLVTLSEQYF. The chain couples TRBV2 to TRBJ2-7; 8 nucleotides match TRBD2. This CDR3 region has 14 residues. Germline-derived CDR1 and CDR2 are SNHLY and FYNNEI. V shed 7 bases and J 6 bases; nucleotides not matched to a gene: 11. Combining the CDR3 with reference TRBV2 and TRBJ2-7 gives the whole variable domain EPEVTQTPSHQVTQMGQEVILRCVPISNHLYFYWYRQILGQKVEFLVSFYNNEISEKSEIFDDQFSVERPDGSNFTLKIRSTKLEDSAMYFCASTGLVTLSEQYFGPGTRLTVT.

J is TRBJ1-2 and V is TRBV5-1; D is unclear. The V gene's germline CDR1 is SGHRS and CDR2 YFSETQ. Trimming stripped 0 bases from V and 8 bases from J, with 14 bases between. The CDR3 spans 14 residues. The CDR3 DNA sequence: TGCGCCAGCAGCTTGGACGGAGGGCCTATGGGCTACACCTTC. Amino acids: CASSLDGGPMGYTF.

V and J are TRBV28 and TRBJ1-2; 7 bases match TRBD1. Unmatched junction bases numbered 4, after V lost 2 bases and J lost 4 bases. There are 14 residues in the CDR3. Germline assignment: CDR1 MDHEN and CDR2 SYDVKM. The CDR3 here is CASSLGGQLYGYTF. CDR3 DNA: TGTGCCAGCAGTTTAGGGGGACAGCTCTATGGCTACACCTTC.

V usage is TRBV29-1 and J usage is TRBJ2-5; a possible D gene is TRBD1 (6 bases). This CDR3 comprises 11 residues. V lost 5 bases and J 6 bases, leaving 10 bases between the germline ends. Germline V gene sequence: CDR1 SQVTM, CDR2 ANQGSEA. DNA of the CDR3: TGCAGCGTTCACAGGGTACAGACCCAGTACTTC. Residues: CSVHRVQTQYF.

J is TRBJ2-2 and V is TRBV2; the D call may be TRBD1 or TRBD2 (6 bases each). Trimming left V 6 bases short and J 2 bases short, with 16 bases between. Germline values: CDR1 SNHLY, CDR2 FYNNEI. This CDR3 has 16 amino acids. CDR3 protein: CASRGGLLANTGELFF. Here the CDR3 DNA reads TGTGCCAGCAGAGGGGGATTACTAGCAAACACCGGGGAGCTGTTTTTT.

The rearrangement links TRBV4-2 to TRBJ2-2; 12 positions match TRBD2. From germline, CDR1 is LGHNA and CDR2 YNFKEQ. The J segment lost 3 bases and the V segment lost 6 bases, leaving 8 bases of the junction unmatched. CDR3 size: 17 residues. The DNA for the CDR3 is TGTGCCAGCAGTCGAGACCTAGCGGGAGGGCACACCGGGGAGCTGTTTTTT. Its translation is CASSRDLAGGHTGELFF.

V is TRBV6-6 and J is TRBJ1-5, with D possibly matching TRBD1 (5 bases). The CDR3 covers 15 residues. Germline CDR1 MNHNY, CDR2 SVGAGI (reference sequence). Trimming cost V 6 bases and J 4 bases, with 16 bases left between them. The CDR3 coding sequence is TGTGCCAGCAGCAAGAGGGGAGAACGTAATCAGCCCCAGCATTTT. This codes for CASSKRGERNQPQHF.

This chain joins TRBV5-8 and TRBJ2-2, with 7 bases matching TRBD2. The V gene end was trimmed by 0 bases and the J gene end by 1 base; junction bases not matched to a gene: 3. CDR1 and CDR2 from the germline V gene are SGHTS and YDEGEE. The CDR3 runs to 16 residues. CDR3 sequence reads: CASSLDGGKNTGELFF. The CDR3 nucleotides are TGTGCCAGCAGCTTGGACGGGGGGAAGAACACCGGGGAGCTGTTTTTT.

This clone appeared once. The chain links TRBV6-5 to TRBJ1-2; 7 nucleotides match TRBD1. The CDR3 spans 13 residues. V lost 4 bases to trimming and J lost 4 bases; unmatched junction nucleotides: 3. CDR1 and CDR2 from the germline V gene are MNHEY and SVGAGI. The CDR3 region has the DNA TGTGCCAGCAGTTCACAGGGGAGCTATGGCTACACCTTC. Protein: CASSSQGSYGYTF.

This chain joins TRBV6-5 and TRBJ1-1; D remains ambiguous. V lost 2 bases to trimming and J lost 3 bases, with 4 bases between them. The germline gives CDR1 MNHEY, CDR2 SVGAGI. The CDR3 consists of 12 residues. The CDR3 DNA reads as TGTGCCAGCAGTTACGGGTACACTGAAGCTTTCTTT. This codes for CASSYGYTEAFF.

The rearrangement joins TRBV4-1 to TRBJ2-7, with 8 bases that match TRBD2. The junction had 2 bases not matched to a gene; V was cut back by 0 bases and J by 1 base. The CDR3 runs to 15 residues. Germline-derived CDR1 and CDR2 are MGHRA and YSYEKL. CDR3 coding DNA: TGCGCCAGCAGCCAAGAAAGCGGGAGTTCCTACGAGCAGTACTTC. Amino acids: CASSQESGSSYEQYF.

This clone was seen only once. The chain carries TRBV10-3 and TRBJ1-1; maybe TRBD1 (6 bases). The V gene's germline CDR1 is ENHRY and CDR2 SYGVKD. The CDR3 covers 16 residues. Trimming took off 10 bases at V and 4 bases at J, with 25 bases between the two ends. As DNA, the CDR3 is TGTGCCACCGAAGGTGGGGGGGGCGCCGAGGGCACTGAAGCTTTCTTT. Its translation is CATEGGGGAEGTEAFF.

The CDR3 spells CASSPPGTTNTGELFF. The CDR3 region has the DNA TGTGCCAGCTCACCACCCGGGACAACGAACACCGGGGAGCTGTTTTTT. The chain recombines TRBV18 with TRBJ2-2; weak D call: TRBD1 (6 bases). The CDR3 runs 16 residues. CDR1 and CDR2 from the germline V gene are KGHSH and LQKENI. V lost 0 bases and J 0 bases, leaving 8 bases between the germline ends.

The V and J genes are TRBV27 and TRBJ2-1; TRBD1 matches 11 bases. Trimming took 7 bases from V and 4 from J; bases not matched to a gene: 15. This CDR3 has 18 residues. Germline CDR1 reads MNHEY; CDR2 reads SMNVEV (reference sequence). CDR3 sequence reads: CASTGQGAGLAEYNEQFF. CDR3 in DNA: TGTGCCAGCACCGGACAGGGGGCAGGGCTAGCGGAGTACAATGAGCAGTTCTTC.

CDR3 amino acids: CASSVDPPDTQYF. The CDR3 nucleotides are TGTGCCAGCAGCGTAGACCCCCCGGATACGCAGTATTTT. J is TRBJ2-3 and V is TRBV9; no clear D. Germline CDR1 reads SGDLS; CDR2 reads YYNGEE. V was pared by 0 bases and J by 6 bases, with 8 bases between. The CDR3 length is 13 residues.

This sequence joins TRBV30 and TRBJ2-1, with TRBD2 identical over 9 bases. Germline CDR1 and CDR2: GTSNPN and SVGIG (reference sequence). The CDR3 is 12 amino acids. Trimming took 4 bases from V and 10 from J; bases not matched to a gene: 5. The CDR3 region is CAWISGLAEQFF. In nucleotides, the CDR3 is TGTGCCTGGATCTCCGGACTAGCGGAGCAGTTCTTC.